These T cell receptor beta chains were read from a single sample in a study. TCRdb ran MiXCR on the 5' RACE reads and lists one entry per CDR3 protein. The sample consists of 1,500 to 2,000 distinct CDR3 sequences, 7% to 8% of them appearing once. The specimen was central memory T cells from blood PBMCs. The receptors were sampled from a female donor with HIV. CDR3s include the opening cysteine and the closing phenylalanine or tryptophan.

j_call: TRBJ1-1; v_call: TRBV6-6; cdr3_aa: CASSATGNTEAFF
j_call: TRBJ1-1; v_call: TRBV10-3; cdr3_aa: CATDSGDTEAFF
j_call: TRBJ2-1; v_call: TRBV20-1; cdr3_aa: CSEATHGNEQFF
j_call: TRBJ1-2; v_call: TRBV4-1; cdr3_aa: CASSPEGAGGNYGYTF
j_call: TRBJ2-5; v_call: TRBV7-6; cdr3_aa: CASSLGASAGGPPETQYF
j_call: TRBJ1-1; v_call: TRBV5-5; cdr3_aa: CASSLGGNTEAFF
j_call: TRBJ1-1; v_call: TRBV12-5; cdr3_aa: CASGLGSGQGIKAFF
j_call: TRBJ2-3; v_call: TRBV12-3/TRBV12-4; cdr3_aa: CASTPGGADTQYF
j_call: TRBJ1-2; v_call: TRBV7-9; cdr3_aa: CASSSELRQANYGYTF
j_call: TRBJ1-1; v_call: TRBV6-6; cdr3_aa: CASSSKDGNTEAFF
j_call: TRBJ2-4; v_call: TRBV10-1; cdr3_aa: CTSSAGLVDIQYF
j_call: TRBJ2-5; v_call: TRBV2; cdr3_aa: CASSDDRGETQYF
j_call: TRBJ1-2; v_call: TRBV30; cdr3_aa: CAWSIRGDYGYTF
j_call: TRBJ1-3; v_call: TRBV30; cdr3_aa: CAWSFDLGNTIYF
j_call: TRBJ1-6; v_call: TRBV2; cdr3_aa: CASSLGGTNSPLHF
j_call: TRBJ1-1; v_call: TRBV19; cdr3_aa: CASSSPGSPMNTEAFF
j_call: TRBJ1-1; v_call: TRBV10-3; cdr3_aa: CAIGTEESTEAFF
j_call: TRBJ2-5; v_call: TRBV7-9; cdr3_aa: CASTRGGQETQYF
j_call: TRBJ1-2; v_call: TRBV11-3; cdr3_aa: CASSPQRLYGYTF
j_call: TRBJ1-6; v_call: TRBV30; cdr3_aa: CAWSVPAGNPGSPLHF
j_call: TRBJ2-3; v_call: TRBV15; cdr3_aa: CATSRSAQTTDTQYF
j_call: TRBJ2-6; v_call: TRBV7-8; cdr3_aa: CASSPRTTGANVLTF
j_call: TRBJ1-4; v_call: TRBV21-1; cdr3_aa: CASSNRAGVANEKLFF
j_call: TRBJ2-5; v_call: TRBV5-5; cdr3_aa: CASSDGTGGETQYF
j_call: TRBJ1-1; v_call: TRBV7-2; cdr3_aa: CASSSLNAAFF
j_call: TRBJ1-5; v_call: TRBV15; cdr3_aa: CATSRDQTGANQPQHF
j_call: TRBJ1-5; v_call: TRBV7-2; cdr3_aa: CASSLAGRGQPQHF
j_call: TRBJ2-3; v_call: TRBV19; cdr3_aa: CASSSASRTDTQYF
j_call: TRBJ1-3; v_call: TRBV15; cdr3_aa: CATSVGNTIYF
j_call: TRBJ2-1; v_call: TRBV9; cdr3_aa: CASSVDGGGEQFF
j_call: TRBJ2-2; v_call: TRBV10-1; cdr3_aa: CASSADGTGELFF
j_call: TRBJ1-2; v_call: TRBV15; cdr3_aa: CATSRAPGGNGYTF
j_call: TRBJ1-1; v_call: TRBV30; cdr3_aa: CAWTWAGANTEAFF
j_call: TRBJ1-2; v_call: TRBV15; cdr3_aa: CATSRGTGWVSGGYTF
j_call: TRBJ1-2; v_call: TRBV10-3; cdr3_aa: CAISGQGASYGYTF
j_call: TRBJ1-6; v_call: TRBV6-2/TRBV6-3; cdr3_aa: CASSLTPGQGHSPLHF
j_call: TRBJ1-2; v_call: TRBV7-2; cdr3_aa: CASSPPGPYGYTF
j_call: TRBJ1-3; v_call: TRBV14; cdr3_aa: CVSSSGTNTPIYF
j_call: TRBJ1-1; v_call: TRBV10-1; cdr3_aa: CASSPGQGAGGTEAFF
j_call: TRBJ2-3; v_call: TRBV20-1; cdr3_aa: CSARMTDTQYF
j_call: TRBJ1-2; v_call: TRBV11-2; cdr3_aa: CASSLDVGIGRKYGYTF